This entry is about one T cell receptor (beta chain). Its antigen is still unknown. No base quality information exists; no much larger clone differs at one position. The CDR3 contains 17 residues, cysteine and phenylalanine counted. Solely the CDR3 DNA is kept, with 51 bases framed from the first base. V and J are truncated by 0 bases and 5 bases respectively, leaving an intervening sequence of 18 bases. CDR1 and CDR2, looked up from the germline V gene, are SGHAT and FQNNGV. This sample was taken from a study of control samples from healthy donors and cancer patients (TCRdb year 2020). The method behind the library was the immunoSEQ multiplex PCR assay. As stored in TCRdb, this immuneACCESS dataset retains in-frame rearrangements with V and J assigned. A fraction of the clones does not appear; measured against another copy, unresolved V genes explain less than half of the discrepancy, and the remainder lacks a known reason. The sample contains under 150,000 clones, more than 70% of them found a single time. The ten largest make up roughly 3.3% of the sample.

Source material: blood. Recombination connected TRBV11-2 to TRBJ2-3; perhaps TRBD2 is the D gene, with 5 bases matching. The receptor comes from a man aged 40-55 years in good health. The CDR3 in this case is CASSLEGHGSRVDTQYF. The DNA reads TGTGCCAGCAGCTTAGAGGGCCATGGATCGCGGGTAGATACGCAGTATTTT.